Detailed here is one T cell receptor beta chain. The data belong to a study of early T cells in non-severe SARS-CoV-2 infection. Each CDR3 protein gets one entry after TCRdb re-called the 5' RACE reads with MiXCR. The data contain roughly 46,000 distinct CDR3 sequences, roughly 5.7% of them singletons. This sample comprised whole blood, obtained at baseline. The receptor was isolated from an adult who was a healthcare worker with PCR-confirmed SARS-CoV-2 infection or an uninfected control (not recorded which).

The CDR3 DNA follows: TGTGCCAGCAGGCCCTTGCTGGGACAGGGCCACTATACCTTC. Encoded protein: CASRPLLGQGHYTF. The genes are TRBV6-1 and TRBJ1-2, with 9 bases that match TRBD1. Trimming removed 6 bases from V and 14 bases from J; junction bases left unmatched: 16. Germline CDR1 and CDR2: MNHNS and SASEGT. The CDR3 sequence is 14 residues long.